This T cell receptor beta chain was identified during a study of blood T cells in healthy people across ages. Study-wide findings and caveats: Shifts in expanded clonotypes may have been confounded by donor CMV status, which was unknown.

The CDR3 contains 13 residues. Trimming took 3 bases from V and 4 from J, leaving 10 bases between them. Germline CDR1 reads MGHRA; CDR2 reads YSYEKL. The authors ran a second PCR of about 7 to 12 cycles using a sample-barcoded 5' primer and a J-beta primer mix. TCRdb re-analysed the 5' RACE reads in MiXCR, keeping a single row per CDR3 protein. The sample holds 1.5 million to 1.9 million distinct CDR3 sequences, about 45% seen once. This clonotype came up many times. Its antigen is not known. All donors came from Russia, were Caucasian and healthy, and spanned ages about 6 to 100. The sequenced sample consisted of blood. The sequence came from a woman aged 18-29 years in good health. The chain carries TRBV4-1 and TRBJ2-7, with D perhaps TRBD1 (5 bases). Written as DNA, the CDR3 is TGCGCCAGCAGCCAGGCACAGGCTTACGAGCAGTACTTC. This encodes CASSQAQAYEQYF.